Below, 11 T cell receptor beta chains from the same sample are listed, as sequenced in a study of identical twins. TCRdb processed the 5' RACE reads anew with MiXCR; each CDR3 protein has one entry. The sample contains about 1.7 million distinct CDR3 sequences, about 31% of which appear only once. Sample: cord blood. The receptors come from a newborn girl in good health.

In this sample, this clonotype turned up a few times. The chain uses TRBV28 and TRBJ2-1, with TRBD2 identical over 15 bases. The CDR3 loop spans 16 amino acids. V trimming: 8 bases; J trimming: 9 bases; junction bases outside the gene matches: 11. The germline gives CDR1 MDHEN, CDR2 SYDVKM. CDR3 DNA sequence: TGTGCCAGCGATTCGGCCGGGACTAGCGGGAGGCTTGAGCAGTTCTTC. Its protein product is CASDSAGTSGRLEQFF.

This clonotype showed up just once. This may come from a read error, since a much larger clone is one base off. The chain recombines TRBV12-3 or TRBV12-4 with TRBJ2-3; a weak D match, TRBD2 (6 bases). The CDR3 is made up of 12 amino acids. CDR3 sequence (DNA): TGTGCCAGCCTCGGGAGCATAGATACGCAGTATTTT. Translated, it gives CASLGSIDTQYF.

This clonotype was picked up one time. The V gene is TRBV9, the J gene TRBJ1-2, with D perhaps matching TRBD1 (5 bases). V gave up 0 bases and J gave up 7 bases, with 10 bases separating them. Per germline, CDR1 SGDLS and CDR2 YYNGEE. The CDR3 extends over 13 amino acids. The CDR3 nucleotides are TGTGCCAGCAGCGTAGGGGGCCAAGGTGGCTACACCTTC. Residues: CASSVGGQGGYTF.

This clonotype appeared a few times. The chain employs TRBV5-1 and TRBJ2-5; D might be TRBD1 (6 bases). Per germline, CDR1 SGHRS and CDR2 YFSETQ. Trimming removed 4 bases at V and 4 bases at J, with 14 bases between. The CDR3 sequence is 14 residues long. The CDR3 DNA follows: TGCGCCAGCAGCCCCTTGGTGGGGGCAGAGACCCAGTACTTC. It encodes CASSPLVGAETQYF.

This CDR3 is CASSLAQETQFF. The CDR3 coding sequence is TGCGCCAGCAGCTTGGCGCAGGAGACCCAGTTCTTC. The chain is built from TRBV5-1 and TRBJ2-1; unclear D gene. CDR3 length equals 12 residues. The V end lost 0 bases, the J end lost 13 bases, and 11 bases lay between the germline ends. Germline V gene sequence: CDR1 SGHRS, CDR2 YFSETQ.

This chain joins TRBV4-1 and TRBJ1-1; no firm D call. V was trimmed by 0 bases and J by 4 bases, leaving 9 bases between them. CDR1 is MGHRA and CDR2 is YSYEKL in the germline V gene. The CDR3 is made up of 14 amino acids. This CDR3 reads CASSQDRGTTEAFF. The DNA of the CDR3 is TGCGCCAGCAGCCAAGATCGGGGAACCACTGAAGCTTTCTTT.

This clonotype has just a few counts. The chain carries TRBV18 and TRBJ2-5; TRBD2 matches at 8 bases. Germline V gives CDR1 KGHSH, CDR2 LQKENI. The CDR3 totals 16 residues. V lost 1 base and J lost 1; bases outside the gene matches: 5. CDR3 sequence: CASSPLGLARQETQYF. The CDR3 nucleotides are TGTGCCAGCTCACCACTCGGACTAGCCCGCCAAGAGACCCAGTACTTC. The whole variable domain, remainder taken from reference TRBV18 and TRBJ2-5, is NAGVMQNPRHLVRRRGQEARLRCSPMKGHSHVYWYRQLPEEGLKFMVYLQKENIIDESGMPKERFSAEFPKEGPSILRIQQVVRGDSAAYFCASSPLGLARQETQYFGPGTRLLVL.

This clonotype was seen more than once but under ten times. Given a much more abundant clone one base away, this may be a read error. The V and J genes are TRBV4-2 and TRBJ2-1; the match to TRBD2 covers 10 bases. From germline, CDR1 is LGHNA and CDR2 YNFKEQ. V dropped 3 bases and J dropped 2; count of bases not matched to a gene: 1. The CDR3 spans 15 residues. In DNA form, the CDR3 reads TGTGCCAGCAGCCACACTAGCGGGGCCTACAATGAGCAGTTCTTC. The encoded protein is CASSHTSGAYNEQFF.

The sample holds a few counts of this clonotype. The chain is built from TRBV20-1 and TRBJ2-7; D is possibly TRBD2 (5 bases). Per germline, CDR1 DFQATT and CDR2 SNEGSKA (reference sequence). V lost 4 bases to trimming and J lost 9 bases, with 13 bases between them. The CDR3 consists of 11 residues. CDR3 DNA: TGCAGTGCTATGGACTTGTTGGGGCAGTACTTC. Its protein product is CSAMDLLGQYF.

This clonotype was observed at least ten times. This chain joins TRBV6-6 and TRBJ2-7; D gene ambiguous. CDR1 and CDR2 (germline): MNHNY, SVGAGI (reference sequence). The CDR3 is 12 residues long. V was shortened by 2 bases and J by 5 bases, with 7 bases between the two germline ends. The CDR3 nucleotides read TGTGCCAGCAGTTACGTTCCCCACGAGCAGTACTTC. It yields the protein CASSYVPHEQYF.

In the case of this clonotype: Germline is not matched at one junction end, which may reflect a read error. V gene TRBV7-9 combines with J gene TRBJ2-7, with 11 bases that match TRBD2. CDR3 size: 15 residues. Per the germline V gene, CDR1 is SEHNR and CDR2 is FQNEAQ (reference sequence). For the CDR3, the DNA is TGTGCCGGCAGCTCGCCCGGGACTAGCGGTTACGAGCAGTACTTC. It encodes CAGSSPGTSGYEQYF.